The source of this T cell receptor (beta chain) is a study of blood T cell repertoires in COVID-19. Study summary: Donors in the United States, Italy and Spain gave samples during acute or convalescent COVID-19. In each case, the material was cDNA or gDNA derived from T cells, B-cell-depleted T cells, or PBMCs.

Under the authors' procedure: Estimates of nucleated cell counts were drawn from the amplification of reference gene primers. This table comes from immunoSEQ multiplex PCR, and its TCRdb copy is limited to in-frame clones, with some not included. D and trimming come from the DNA, and the V and J calls and clone size come from that table. Of 150,000 or so clones in the sample, more than 70% were seen once. Deletions cut 9 bases from V and 2 bases from J, with 16 bases between. This CDR3 has 15 amino acids. Germline V gives CDR1 KGHDR, CDR2 SFDVKD. This sequence originates from a woman aged 55-69 years with acute or convalescent COVID-19. Sequences were obtained from peripheral blood. The chain uses TRBV24-1 and TRBJ2-4, with D tentatively TRBD2 (6 bases). The CDR3 region is CATPTIRDSKNIQYF. CDR3 bases: TGTGCCACCCCAACGATCCGGGACTCCAAAAACATTCAGTACTTC.